This paragraph covers one T cell receptor beta chain sequence. The sample is drawn from a study of blood T cell repertoires in COVID-19. Study summary: Specimens from acute and convalescent COVID-19 originated in the United States, Italy and Spain. T cells, B-cell-depleted T cells, or PBMCs provided the cDNA or gDNA that served as material.

The CDR3 length is 15 residues. CDR1 is SGHTA and CDR2 is FQGNSA in the germline V gene. V lost 5 bases to trimming and J lost 9 bases; unmatched junction nucleotides: 10. In the original workflow: Estimated nucleated cell counts came from reference gene primer amplification. Libraries were prepared by immunoSEQ multiplex PCR; TCRdb keeps only in-frame clonotypes and omits some of them. The DNA was the basis for D and trimming; V, J and clone size are from that table. The sample holds about 150,000 clones, almost 85% seen once. Sequencing was carried out using peripheral blood. This clonotype was sampled from a man aged 18 to 35 with active or convalescent COVID-19. This chain uses TRBV7-2 with TRBJ2-2; 9 nucleotides match TRBD1. This chain's CDR3 is CASSLRATGGRELFF. The CDR3 nucleotides read TGTGCCAGCAGCCTTAGAGCGACAGGGGGGAGGGAGCTGTTTTTT.